The 20 T cell receptor beta chains reported below all come from one sample, sequenced in a study of blood T cell repertoires in COVID-19. TCRdb's copy holds only in-frame clones and misses some; the assay was immunoSEQ multiplex PCR. The table lists over 200,000 clones, more than 80% of them singletons. The sequencing input was peripheral blood. These receptors all come from a young man with COVID-19, enrolled during active disease.

This sequence joins TRBV29-1 and TRBJ1-3; D not resolved. Germline CDR1 is SQVTM and CDR2 is ANQGSEA. Trimming stripped 7 bases from V and 0 bases from J, with 13 bases between. CDR3 length: 14 amino acids. The DNA for the CDR3 is TGCAGCGCTAGGACTGGAAACTCTGGAAACACCATATATTTT. Its translation is CSARTGNSGNTIYF.

The J gene is TRBJ2-7, the V gene TRBV5-1; 12 positions match TRBD2. This CDR3 contains 18 residues. CDR1 SGHRS and CDR2 YFSETQ come from the germline V gene. The V segment lost 2 bases and the J segment 0 bases; nucleotides outside the gene matches: 9. CDR3 bases: TGCGCCAGCAGCTTATTGACTAGCGGGGGCCTTAGCTCCTACGAGCAGTACTTC. This gives the protein CASSLLTSGGLSSYEQYF.

This chain joins TRBV28 and TRBJ2-7; 7 nucleotides align to TRBD2. The germline gives CDR1 MDHEN, CDR2 SYDVKM. V shed 5 bases, J shed 3 bases, and the junction held 7 bases outside the gene matches. CDR3 length equals 14 residues. CDR3 sequence reads: CASSPRWGGYEQYF. The CDR3 region has the DNA TGTGCCAGCAGTCCTCGGTGGGGGGGCTACGAGCAGTACTTC.

CDR3 region: CASKLVTSNYGYTF. The CDR3 region has the DNA TGTGCCAGCAAGTTAGTCACTAGTAACTATGGCTACACCTTC. The chain has TRBV2 and TRBJ1-2; D remains ambiguous. Deletions cut 7 bases from V and 1 base from J, with 13 bases between. Germline lookup yields CDR1 SNHLY and CDR2 FYNNEI. The CDR3 consists of 14 residues.

This clone was detected only once. In DNA form, the CDR3 reads TGTGCCAGCAGTCTCAGGGGAATCAACACTGAAGCTTTCTTT. Its protein product is CASSLRGINTEAFF. The V call is TRBV28, the J call TRBJ1-1; D is possibly TRBD1 (6 bases). The V end was cut by 5 bases, the J end by 2 bases, with 12 bases between. From germline, CDR1 is MDHEN and CDR2 SYDVKM. This CDR3 is 14 amino acids long.

The V and J genes are TRBV28 and TRBJ2-2, with D perhaps matching TRBD1 (5 bases). Trimming pared 4 bases from V and 5 bases from J, leaving 14 bases between. Germline CDR1 reads MDHEN; CDR2 reads SYDVKM. The CDR3 runs 15 residues. CDR3 region: CASSSPGRATGELFF. In DNA form, the CDR3 reads TGTGCCAGCAGTTCGCCGGGCAGGGCGACCGGGGAGCTGTTTTTT.

The chain has TRBV5-6 and TRBJ2-1; D might be TRBD2 (6 bases). The CDR3 spans 15 residues. V lost 4 bases, J lost 7 bases, and 18 bases lay in between. CDR1 is SGHDT and CDR2 is YYEEEE in the germline V gene. The CDR3 DNA follows: TGTGCCAGCAGCGTTTCGCGACTAGGGGCAAATGAGCAGTTCTTC. Protein product: CASSVSRLGANEQFF.

The CDR3 DNA reads TGTGCCAGCAGCGCCCCGGAGGGGATGAACACTGAAGCTTTCTTT. This gives the protein CASSAPEGMNTEAFF. This chain joins TRBV28 and TRBJ1-1; possible D gene TRBD1, 5 bases. The V gene lost 6 bases and the J gene lost 0 bases, with 14 bases spanning the gap. Germline CDR1 and CDR2: MDHEN and SYDVKM. The CDR3 sequence is 15 residues long.

This clone was seen only a few times. In DNA form, the CDR3 reads TGTGCCAGCAGTATCGACACTGGCTACACCTTC. This gives the protein CASSIDTGYTF. This chain connects TRBV28 to TRBJ1-2, with no clear D. The CDR3 contains 11 residues. V shed 5 bases and J shed 7 bases, with 8 bases lying between them. Germline V gives CDR1 MDHEN, CDR2 SYDVKM.

The rearrangement joins TRBV28 to TRBJ1-1, with TRBD1 matching over 8 bases. The length of the CDR3 is 15 residues. Germline values: CDR1 MDHEN, CDR2 SYDVKM. V gave up 1 base and J gave up 2 bases; unmatched junction bases: 3. The CDR3 bases are TGTGCCAGCAGTTTATCCGACAGGGGTAACACTGAAGCTTTCTTT. This translates into CASSLSDRGNTEAFF.

The rearrangement joins TRBV19 to TRBJ1-5, with D possibly being TRBD1 (5 bases). The germline V gene encodes CDR1 LNHDA and CDR2 SQIVND (reference sequence). The CDR3 covers 14 residues. The V end was cut by 5 bases, the J end by 5 bases, with 13 bases between. The CDR3: CASSSLWGDQPQHF. The CDR3 DNA reads TGTGCCAGTAGTTCCCTTTGGGGGGATCAGCCCCAGCATTTT.

V gene TRBV6-5 combines with J gene TRBJ1-6, with D maybe TRBD1 (5 bases). The ends were cut back, 11 bases at V and 5 bases at J, with 13 bases in the middle. Germline V lookup: CDR1 MNHEY, CDR2 SVGAGI. This CDR3 is 13 amino acids long. For the CDR3, the DNA is TGTGCCGGCGGGACGGATAATAATTCACCCCTCCACTTT. Its translation is CAGGTDNNSPLHF.

This chain joins TRBV3-1 (or the pseudogene TRBV3-2) and TRBJ1-2, with TRBD1 identical over 8 bases. With V trimmed by 6 bases and J by 6 bases, 12 bases remained unmatched. This CDR3 has 15 amino acids. CDR1 LGHDT and CDR2 YNNKEL come from the germline V gene (reference sequence). CDR3 nucleotide sequence: TGTGCCAGCAGATCCATTAAGACAGGGGTGGATGGCTACACCTTC. Translating it yields CASRSIKTGVDGYTF.

The chain uses TRBV12-3 or TRBV12-4 and TRBJ1-1; D is unresolved. The CDR3 is 13 residues long. V shed 7 bases and J shed 7 bases, with 16 bases lying between them. The CDR3, as DNA: TGTGCCAGCACCCTACGGGTATTTGGTGAAGCTTTCTTT. This sequence encodes CASTLRVFGEAFF.

The chain combines TRBV3-1 (or the pseudogene TRBV3-2) with TRBJ2-2; 10 nucleotides agree with TRBD1. This CDR3 region has 16 residues. The V segment lost 4 bases and the J segment 5 bases; nucleotides outside the gene matches: 7. Germline CDR1 reads LGHDT; CDR2 reads YNNKEL (reference sequence). The CDR3 DNA reads as TGTGCCAGCAGCCCCCGGACAGGGGGTAAAACCGGGGAGCTGTTTTTT. Amino acid sequence: CASSPRTGGKTGELFF.

The rearrangement joins TRBV5-1 to TRBJ1-1; the D is unclear. The CDR3 has 15 residues. Germline V gene data show CDR1 as SGHRS and CDR2 as YFSETQ. Trimming shortened V by 0 bases and J by 5 bases, and 14 bases separated the two germline ends. DNA for the CDR3: TGCGCCAGCAGCTTGGCCGGCGAGGGATGGACTGAAGCTTTCTTT. Amino acids: CASSLAGEGWTEAFF.

This clone was picked up one time. CDR3 nucleotide sequence: TGTGCCAGCAGCGTAGGCGGCCCCGCCTACAATGAGCAGTTCTTC. Its protein is CASSVGGPAYNEQFF. The chain recombines TRBV9 with TRBJ2-1; D not resolved. Trimming shortened V by 0 bases and J by 2 bases, and 9 bases separated the two germline ends. The CDR3 covers 15 residues. Germline V gene data show CDR1 as SGDLS and CDR2 as YYNGEE.

The rearrangement links TRBV10-3 to TRBJ2-3; 9 bases match TRBD2. Per germline, CDR1 ENHRY and CDR2 SYGVKD. J lost 5 bases, V lost 0 bases, and 6 bases had no gene match. The CDR3 has 16 amino acids. CDR3: CAISESLAGAVDTQYF. In DNA, the CDR3 is TGTGCCATCAGTGAGTCGTTAGCGGGAGCGGTAGATACGCAGTATTTT.

For the CDR3, the DNA is TGTGCCAGCAGTCCTTATACTTTTCGACAGGCGGGTAAGACTGAAGCTTTCTTT. Encoded protein: CASSPYTFRQAGKTEAFF. The chain has TRBV27 and TRBJ1-1; weak D call: TRBD1 (6 bases). Germline loops: CDR1 MNHEY, CDR2 SMNVEV (reference sequence). Trimming pared 5 bases from V and 5 bases from J, leaving 27 bases between. CDR3 size: 18 residues.

The chain joins TRBV28 to TRBJ1-2; TRBD1 matches 7 bases. The CDR3 is 15 amino acids. V lost 5 bases, J lost 9 bases, and 15 bases stayed unmatched. CDR1 is MDHEN, CDR2 SYDVKM, per germline. CDR3 sequence: CASSGPGTDSLSYTF. The CDR3 DNA reads TGTGCCAGCAGTGGGCCCGGGACAGACTCTTTGAGCTACACCTTC.